A selection of T cell receptor beta chains follows, all from one sample in a study of beta chain features in type 1 diabetes. Profiling relied on immunoSEQ multiplex PCR, and the TCRdb table lists in-frame clones only, not all of them. Of about 320,000 clones listed, about 14% were seen once; the top ten hold 6.7%. The sample was central memory CD4+ T cells from blood. These receptors were collected from a man between 25 and 39 years old in good health. CDR3s include the opening cysteine and the closing phenylalanine or tryptophan. Each record gives: CDR3 DNA, CDR3 protein, V gene, clone size, D gene, J gene. D genes are given only for firm matches. Only some rows state a clone size, as once, few, many or a class for expanded clones.

DNA: TGTGCCAGCTCACGTGACAGGGCGAATAATCAGCCCCAGCATTTT
CDR3: CASSRDRANNQPQHF
V: TRBV18
size: .
D: TRBD1
J: TRBJ1-5

DNA: TGTGCCACCCAAACAGGTTCCTATGGCTACACCTTC
CDR3: CATQTGSYGYTF
V: TRBV6-1
size: .
D: .
J: TRBJ1-2

DNA: TGCGCCAGCAGCTTGGCCATGGACAGGGGGACTGATGGCTACACCTTC
CDR3: CASSLAMDRGTDGYTF
V: TRBV5-1
size: few
D: TRBD1
J: TRBJ1-2

DNA: TGCGCCAGCAGCAGGGGGAATGAGCAGTTCTTC
CDR3: CASSRGNEQFF
V: TRBV5-1
size: few
D: .
J: TRBJ2-1

DNA: TGTGCCAGCAGCCAAGAAGGACAGGGGAACCGGGAGCTGTTTTTT
CDR3: CASSQEGQGNRELFF
V: TRBV5-4
size: .
D: TRBD1
J: TRBJ2-2

DNA: TGTGCCAGCTCACCGAATCGACAGGGCGCTGGAAACACCATATATTTT
CDR3: CASSPNRQGAGNTIYF
V: TRBV18
size: .
D: TRBD1
J: TRBJ1-3

DNA: TGTGCCAGCAGATCAGGGGGCTCGAGCAATCAGCCCCAGCATTTT
CDR3: CASRSGGSSNQPQHF
V: TRBV28
size: once
D: TRBD1
J: TRBJ1-5

DNA: TGCGCCAGCAGCTTGGAGGCGGGGGGCCCATCCACAGATACGCAGTATTTT
CDR3: CASSLEAGGPSTDTQYF
V: TRBV5-1
size: few
D: TRBD2
J: TRBJ2-3

DNA: TGTGCCAGCACCAACTTGGACAGGGAGGCTTTCTTT
CDR3: CASTNLDREAFF
V: TRBV6-1
size: .
D: TRBD1
J: TRBJ1-1

DNA: TGTGCCAGCAGACCCACGAGGGCGCCCGGGGAGCTGTTTTTT
CDR3: CASRPTRAPGELFF
V: TRBV5-8
size: .
D: .
J: TRBJ2-2